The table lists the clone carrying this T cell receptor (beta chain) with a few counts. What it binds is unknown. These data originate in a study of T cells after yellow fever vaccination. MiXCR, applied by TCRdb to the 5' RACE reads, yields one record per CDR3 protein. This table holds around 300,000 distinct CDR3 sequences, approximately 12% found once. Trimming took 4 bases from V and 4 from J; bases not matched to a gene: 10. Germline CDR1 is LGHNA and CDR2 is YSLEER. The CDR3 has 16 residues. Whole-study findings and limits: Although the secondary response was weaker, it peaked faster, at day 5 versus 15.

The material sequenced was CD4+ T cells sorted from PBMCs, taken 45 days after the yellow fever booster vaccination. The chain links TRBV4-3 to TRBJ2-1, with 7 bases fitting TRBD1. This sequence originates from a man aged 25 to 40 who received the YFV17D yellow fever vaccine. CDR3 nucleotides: TGCGCCAGCAGCCCCATGGCCGGGACAGAGTACAATGAGCAGTTCTTC. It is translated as CASSPMAGTEYNEQFF.